The subject of this entry is one T cell receptor gamma chain. This clone was seen only a few times. Its antigen is unknown. No much larger clonotype is one base removed from it; base qualities were not supplied. From V the trimming removes 3 bases and from J it removes 2 bases, while the gene matches leave 6 bases of the junction unaccounted for. The CDR3 spans 15 residues, from the cysteine through the phenylalanine. Only the CDR3 region is kept as DNA, spanning 45 bases read in frame from base 1. The germline V gene (reference sequence) supplies CDR1 VTNTFY and CDR2 YDVSTARD. The library was prepared using PCR. This sample was sequenced with an Illumina MiSeq. TCRdb reprocessed the public data with the CATT caller; entries with the same nucleotide sequence were combined afterwards. The sample table contains approximately 8,400 gamma-chain clones; only one count was recorded for around 42% of them. About 2.4% of the sample lies in the top ten.

The data are from a study of human gamma delta and Vdelta1 T cells (dated by TCRdb to 2016 to 2018). Concerning the study at large: The study examined Delta One T cells, which are Vd1+ gamma-delta T cells, as cytotoxic effectors against acute myeloid leukemia. On the study overall, not on this receptor specifically: Polyclonality and broad cytotoxic targeting of acute myeloid leukemia were reported for Delta One T cells.

This clonotype originated in a human donor in good health. The V and J segments used are TRGV3 and TRGJP2. Material: Vdelta1 gamma-delta T cells from blood grown in culture (DOT cells). Taken with the paper, the label for cell subset or site translates to: Delta One T cells, in vitro expanded/differentiated Vd1+ gamma-delta T cells. The sequence in DNA is TGTGCCACCTGGGACCTGGGAAGTAGTGATTGGATCAAGACGTTT. Protein translation: CATWDLGSSDWIKTF.